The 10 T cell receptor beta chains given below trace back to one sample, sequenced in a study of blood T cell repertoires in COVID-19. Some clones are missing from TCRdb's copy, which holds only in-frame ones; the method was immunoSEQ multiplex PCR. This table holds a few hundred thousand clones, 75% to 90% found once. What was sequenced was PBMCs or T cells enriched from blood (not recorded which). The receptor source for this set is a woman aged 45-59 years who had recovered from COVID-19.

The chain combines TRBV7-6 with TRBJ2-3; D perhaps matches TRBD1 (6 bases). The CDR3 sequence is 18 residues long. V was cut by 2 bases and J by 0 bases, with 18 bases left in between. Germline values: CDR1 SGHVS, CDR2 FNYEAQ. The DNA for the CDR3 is TGTGCCAGCAGCTTACTCGCAGCAGGGGCCTCTAGCACAGATACGCAGTATTTT. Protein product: CASSLLAAGASSTDTQYF.

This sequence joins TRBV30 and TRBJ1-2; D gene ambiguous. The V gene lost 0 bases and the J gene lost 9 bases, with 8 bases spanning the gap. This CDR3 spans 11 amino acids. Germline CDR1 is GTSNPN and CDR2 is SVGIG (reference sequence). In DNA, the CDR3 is TGTGCCTGGAGTGTATCAGTTAGCTACACCTTC. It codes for CAWSVSVSYTF.

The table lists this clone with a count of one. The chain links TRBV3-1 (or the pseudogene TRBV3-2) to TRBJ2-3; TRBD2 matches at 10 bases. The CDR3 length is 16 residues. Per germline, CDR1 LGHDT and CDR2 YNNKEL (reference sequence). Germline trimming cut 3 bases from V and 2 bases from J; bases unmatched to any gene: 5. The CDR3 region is CASSQLAGGLTDTQYF. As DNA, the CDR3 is TGTGCCAGCAGCCAGTTAGCGGGAGGCCTCACAGATACGCAGTATTTT.

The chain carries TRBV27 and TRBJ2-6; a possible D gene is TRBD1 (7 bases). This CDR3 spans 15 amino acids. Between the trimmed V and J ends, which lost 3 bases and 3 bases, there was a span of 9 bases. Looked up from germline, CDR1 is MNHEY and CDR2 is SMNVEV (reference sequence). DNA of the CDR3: TGTGCCAGCAGTTTCCAGGGGGGTGGGGCCAACGTCCTGACTTTC. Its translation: CASSFQGGGANVLTF.

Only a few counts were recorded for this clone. The CDR3 nucleotides read TGTGCCAGCAGCTCAGGACACATTTTCCATGGCTACACCTTC. Translation: CASSSGHIFHGYTF. This chain links TRBV7-9 with TRBJ1-2, with D perhaps matching TRBD1 (5 bases). Between the trimmed V and J ends, which lost 4 bases and 6 bases, there was a span of 15 bases. This CDR3 is 14 amino acids long. Looked up from germline, CDR1 is SEHNR and CDR2 is FQNEAQ (reference sequence).

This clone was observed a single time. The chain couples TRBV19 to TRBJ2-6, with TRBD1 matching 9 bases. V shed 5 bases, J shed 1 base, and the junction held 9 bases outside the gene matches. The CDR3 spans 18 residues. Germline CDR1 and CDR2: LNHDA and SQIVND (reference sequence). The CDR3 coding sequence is TGTGCCAGTAGTTACCTCCGGGACAGGGCGTCTGGGGCCAACGTCCTGACTTTC. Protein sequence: CASSYLRDRASGANVLTF.

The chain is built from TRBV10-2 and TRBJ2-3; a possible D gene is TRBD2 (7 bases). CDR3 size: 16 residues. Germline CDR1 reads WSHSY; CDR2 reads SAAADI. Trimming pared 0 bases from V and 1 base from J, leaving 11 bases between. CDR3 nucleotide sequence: TGCGCCAGCAGTGAGTCGGGAGGGGGGGGCACAGATACGCAGTATTTT. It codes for CASSESGGGGTDTQYF.

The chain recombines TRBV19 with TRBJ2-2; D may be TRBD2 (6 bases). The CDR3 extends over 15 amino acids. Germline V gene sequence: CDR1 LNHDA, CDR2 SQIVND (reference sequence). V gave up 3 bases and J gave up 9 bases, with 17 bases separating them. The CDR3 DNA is TGTGCCAGTAGTATGCAAGTGGGACTCCTTAGGGAGCTGTTTTTT. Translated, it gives CASSMQVGLLRELFF.

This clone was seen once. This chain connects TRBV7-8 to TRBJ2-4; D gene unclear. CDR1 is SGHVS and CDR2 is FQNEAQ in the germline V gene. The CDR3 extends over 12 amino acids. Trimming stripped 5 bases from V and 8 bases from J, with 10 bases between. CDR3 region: CASSPHADIQYF. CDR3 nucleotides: TGTGCCAGCAGCCCACATGCGGACATTCAGTACTTC.

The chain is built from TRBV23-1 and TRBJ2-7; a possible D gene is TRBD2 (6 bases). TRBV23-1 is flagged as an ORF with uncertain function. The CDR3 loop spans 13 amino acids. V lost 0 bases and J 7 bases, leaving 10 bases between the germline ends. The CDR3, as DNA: TGCGCCAGCAGTCAATCCCGACGGGGGGAGCAGTACTTC. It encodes CASSQSRRGEQYF.